One and the same sample provided the 14 T cell receptor beta chains below, sequenced in a study of spatial heterogeneity in lung cancer. Via MiXCR, TCRdb re-called the 5' RACE reads, giving one row per CDR3 protein. Altogether under 25,000 distinct CDR3 sequences are present, under 8% being singletons, with the ten largest covering roughly an eighth. Described time point: sample taken at primary tumor resection. In each case, whole RNA from tumor, nontumor lung or frozen PBMC was sequenced unsorted. Sequencing was performed on PBMCs, taken at surgery. Every receptor here comes from a male donor with early-stage non-small cell lung cancer.

This clonotype was counted a few times. The chain uses TRBV11-1 and TRBJ2-7; D uncertain. Germline CDR1 reads SGHAT; CDR2 reads FQDESV (reference sequence). The CDR3 totals 13 residues. Trimming left V 5 bases short and J 3 bases short, with 11 bases between. CDR3 nucleotides: TGTGCCAGCAGCCGAGGATACGGCTACGAGCAGTACTTC. It is translated as CASSRGYGYEQYF.

This clonotype was counted a few times. This chain links TRBV7-2 with TRBJ2-3; D not resolved. CDR1 is SGHTA and CDR2 is FQGNSA in the germline V gene. The length of the CDR3 is 15 residues. Trimming cost V 5 bases and J 0 bases, with 12 bases left between them. In DNA form, the CDR3 reads TGTGCCAGCAGCCGGTGGAGTTCTAGCACAGATACGCAGTATTTT. This encodes CASSRWSSSTDTQYF.

At least ten counts were recorded for this clonotype. The genes are TRBV7-2 and TRBJ1-5; 8 bases align to TRBD1. The CDR3 is 20 residues long. The germline V gene has CDR1 SGHTA and CDR2 FQGNSA. V was clipped by 2 bases and J by 0 bases; unmatched bases: 15. The CDR3 sequence: CASSLSAWTGQHHSNQPQHF. The CDR3 DNA follows: TGTGCCAGCAGCTTATCGGCATGGACAGGGCAACACCATAGCAATCAGCCCCAGCATTTT. The full variable domain, rest sourced from reference TRBV7-2 and TRBJ1-5, is GAGVSQSPSNKVTEKGKDVELRCDPISGHTALYWYRQSLGQGLEFLIYFQGNSAPDKSGLPSDRFSAERTGGSVSTLTIQRTQQEDSAVYLCASSLSAWTGQHHSNQPQHFGDGTRLSIL.

In this sample, this clonotype turned up many times. The chain joins TRBV5-1 to TRBJ1-2; the D gene is possibly TRBD1 (6 bases). The CDR3 totals 12 residues. Germline V gene sequence: CDR1 SGHRS, CDR2 YFSETQ. V lost 6 bases to trimming and J lost 3 bases, with 9 bases between them. The CDR3 spells CASKKGDYGYTF. In DNA, the CDR3 is TGCGCCAGCAAGAAGGGGGACTATGGCTACACCTTC. Variable domain in full (rest from reference TRBV5-1 and TRBJ1-2): KAGVTQTPRYLIKTRGQQVTLSCSPISGHRSVSWYQQTPGQGLQFLFEYFSETQRNKGNFPGRFSGRQFSNSRSEMNVSTLELGDSALYLCASKKGDYGYTFGSGTRLTVV.

This clonotype has a count of ten or more. The chain is built from TRBV7-3 and TRBJ2-1, with D unresolved. This CDR3 comprises 17 residues. CDR1 is SGHTA, CDR2 FQGTGA, per germline. V was trimmed by 0 bases and J by 5 bases, leaving 17 bases between them. Written as DNA, the CDR3 is TGTGCCAGCAGCTTAACGGGCTTTCCGACGGGCCACAATGAGCAGTTCTTC. Translated, it gives CASSLTGFPTGHNEQFF. Looking up the rest from reference TRBV7-3 and TRBJ2-1 gives the full variable domain: GAGVSQTPSNKVTEKGKYVELRCDPISGHTALYWYRQSLGQGPEFLIYFQGTGAADDSGLPNDRFFAVRPEGSVSTLKIQRTERGDSAVYLCASSLTGFPTGHNEQFFGPGTRLTVL.

Ten or more counts support this clonotype. The chain couples TRBV3-1 to TRBJ1-2; tentative D call: TRBD1 (5 bases). Per germline, CDR1 LGHDT and CDR2 YNNKEL (reference sequence). This CDR3 has 15 residues. Trimming cost V 1 base and J 0 bases, with 9 bases left between them. The DNA of the CDR3 is TGTGCCAGCAGCCAAGGGGACGGATCTAACTATGGCTACACCTTC. Protein: CASSQGDGSNYGYTF.

The chain carries TRBV20-1 and TRBJ2-7, with D possibly called TRBD1 or TRBD2 (5 bases each). Trimming removed 0 bases at V and 2 bases at J, with 14 bases between. The CDR3 is made up of 15 amino acids. Germline values: CDR1 DFQATT, CDR2 SNEGSKA (reference sequence). The DNA of the CDR3 is TGCAGTGCTAGAGACCTCGGGACGTCTGCCTACGAGCAGTACTTC. Its protein is CSARDLGTSAYEQYF.

This clonotype appeared many times. This chain uses TRBV10-3 with TRBJ1-1; D unresolved. The V end lost 5 bases, the J end lost 0 bases, and 10 bases lay between the germline ends. Germline V gene lookup returns CDR1 ENHRY and CDR2 SYGVKD. The CDR3 has 14 amino acids. CDR3: CAISNELLNTEAFF. For the CDR3, the DNA is TGTGCCATCAGTAACGAACTGCTGAACACTGAAGCTTTCTTT.

This clonotype has a count of ten or more. The chain employs TRBV24-1 and TRBJ1-2, with a tentative D call TRBD1 (6 bases). There are 13 residues in the CDR3. V lost 4 bases and J 6 bases, leaving 11 bases between the germline ends. Germline V gene data show CDR1 as KGHDR and CDR2 as SFDVKD. The chain's CDR3 is CATSEGQWDGYTF. Written as DNA, the CDR3 is TGTGCCACCAGTGAAGGACAGTGGGATGGCTACACCTTC.

At least ten counts were recorded for this clonotype. The chain links TRBV20-1 to TRBJ1-2; 8 bases fit TRBD1. This CDR3 has 15 residues. The junction had 13 bases not matched to a gene; V was cut back by 6 bases and J by 4 bases. In germline, CDR1 is DFQATT, CDR2 SNEGSKA (reference sequence). CDR3 nucleotides: TGCAGTGCCTCCCCGACAGGGGTGGGCCTCTATGGCTACACCTTC. Its protein is CSASPTGVGLYGYTF.

The gene calls are TRBV2 and TRBJ1-5; 7 bases map to TRBD1. V lost 7 bases to trimming and J lost 5 bases; unmatched junction nucleotides: 5. The CDR3 has 13 amino acids. Germline lookup yields CDR1 SNHLY and CDR2 FYNNEI. This CDR3 reads CASTGQRYQPQHF. CDR3 DNA sequence: TGTGCCAGCACGGGACAGCGATATCAGCCCCAGCATTTT.

This clonotype was recorded at least ten times. V gene TRBV9 combines with J gene TRBJ2-2; tentatively, D is TRBD1 (5 bases). Germline V gives CDR1 SGDLS, CDR2 YYNGEE. The V and J ends lost 0 bases and 5 bases respectively, with 14 bases between them. This CDR3 has 16 amino acids. CDR3 coding DNA: TGTGCCAGCAGCGTAGCCGCAGGGTACTCTACCGGGGAGCTGTTTTTT. Its protein is CASSVAAGYSTGELFF.

This clonotype was observed many times. The rearrangement joins TRBV7-8 to TRBJ2-1; D unresolved. Germline V lookup: CDR1 SGHVS, CDR2 FQNEAQ. V lost 5 bases to trimming and J lost 10 bases, with 12 bases between them. The CDR3 spans 12 residues. The CDR3 here is CASSPIGVEQFF. In DNA form, the CDR3 reads TGTGCCAGCAGCCCCATCGGAGTCGAGCAGTTCTTC.

In its sample, this clonotype was seen many times. The chain joins TRBV12-3 or TRBV12-4 to TRBJ2-3, with TRBD2 matching 13 bases. V gave up 6 bases and J gave up 3 bases; unmatched junction bases: 6. The CDR3 length is 16 residues. The CDR3 DNA follows: TGTGCCAGCAGCCCTAGGGGACTAGCGGGAACAGATACGCAGTATTTT. This sequence encodes CASSPRGLAGTDTQYF.